This T cell receptor beta chain stems from a study of T cell responses to AZD1222 COVID-19 vaccine. Study-wide context: Second doses that came at about 4 or about 12 weeks were put together. Whole-study results and caveats: Dominant CD4 TCR responses targeted spike regions 160-218 and 743-854. Receipt of two AZD1222 doses was followed by a rise in Spike-specific TCR breadth and depth. Seropositive AZD1222 recipients at baseline numbered only six or seven.

In regard to this clone: As yet, its antigen is unknown.

Germline V gene sequence: CDR1 SGHAT, CDR2 FQNNGV. This CDR3 has 14 amino acids. Trimming shortened V by 1 base and J by 4 bases, and 8 bases separated the two germline ends. Using immunoSEQ multiplex PCR, the repertoire was profiled, and TCRdb retains in-frame clones only, with some absent. The sample yields 100,000 to 120,000 clones, roughly 90% seen once. Sequenced here: peripheral blood, sampled on day 0 of AZD1222 vaccination. This receptor was taken from an adult in good health. This chain links TRBV11-2 with TRBJ1-5; D gene uncertain. The CDR3 coding sequence is TGTGCCAGCAGCTTAGCTCCACAAAATCAGCCCCAGCATTTT. Protein product: CASSLAPQNQPQHF. Full variable domain (remainder filled in from reference TRBV11-2 and TRBJ1-5): EAGVAQSPRYKIIEKRQSVAFWCNPISGHATLYWYQQILGQGPKLLIQFQNNGVVDDSQLPKDRFSAERLKGVDSTLKIQPAKLEDSAVYLCASSLAPQNQPQHFGDGTRLSIL.